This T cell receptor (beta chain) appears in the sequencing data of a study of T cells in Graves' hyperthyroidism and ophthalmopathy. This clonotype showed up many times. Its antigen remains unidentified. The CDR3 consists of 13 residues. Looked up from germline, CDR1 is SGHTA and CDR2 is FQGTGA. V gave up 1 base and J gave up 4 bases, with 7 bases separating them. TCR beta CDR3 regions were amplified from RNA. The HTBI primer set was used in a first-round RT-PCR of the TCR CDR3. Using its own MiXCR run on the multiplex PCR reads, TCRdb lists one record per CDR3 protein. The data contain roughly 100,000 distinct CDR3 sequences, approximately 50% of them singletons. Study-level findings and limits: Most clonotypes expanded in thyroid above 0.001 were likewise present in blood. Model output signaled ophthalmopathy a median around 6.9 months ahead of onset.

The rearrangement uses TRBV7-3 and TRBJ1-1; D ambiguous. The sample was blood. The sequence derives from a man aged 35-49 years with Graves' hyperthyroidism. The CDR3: CASSLIRSTEAFF. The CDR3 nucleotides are TGTGCCAGCAGCTTAATCCGGAGCACTGAAGCTTTCTTT.